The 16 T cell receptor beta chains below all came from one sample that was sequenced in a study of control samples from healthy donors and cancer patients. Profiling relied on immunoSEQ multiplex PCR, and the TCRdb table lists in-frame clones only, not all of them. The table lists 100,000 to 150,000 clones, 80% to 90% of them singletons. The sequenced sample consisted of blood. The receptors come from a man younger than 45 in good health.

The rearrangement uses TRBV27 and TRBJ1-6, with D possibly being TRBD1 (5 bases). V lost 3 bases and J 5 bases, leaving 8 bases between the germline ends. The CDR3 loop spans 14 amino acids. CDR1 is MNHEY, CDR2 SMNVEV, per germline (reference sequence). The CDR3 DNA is TGTGCCAGCAGTTTTGGAGGGGATAATTCACCCCTCCACTTT. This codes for CASSFGGDNSPLHF.

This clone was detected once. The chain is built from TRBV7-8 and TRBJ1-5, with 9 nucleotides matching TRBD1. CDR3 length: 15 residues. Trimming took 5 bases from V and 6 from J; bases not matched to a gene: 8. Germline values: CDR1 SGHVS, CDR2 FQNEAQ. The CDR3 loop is CASSPGQGGSQPQHF. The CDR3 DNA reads TGTGCCAGCAGCCCGGGACAGGGCGGTAGTCAGCCCCAGCATTTT.

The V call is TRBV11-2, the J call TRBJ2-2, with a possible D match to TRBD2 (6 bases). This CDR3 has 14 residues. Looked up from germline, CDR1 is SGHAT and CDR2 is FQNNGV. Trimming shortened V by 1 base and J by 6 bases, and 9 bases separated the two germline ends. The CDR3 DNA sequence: TGTGCCAGCAGCTTAGTGGAGGGTTCCGGGGAGCTGTTTTTT. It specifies CASSLVEGSGELFF.

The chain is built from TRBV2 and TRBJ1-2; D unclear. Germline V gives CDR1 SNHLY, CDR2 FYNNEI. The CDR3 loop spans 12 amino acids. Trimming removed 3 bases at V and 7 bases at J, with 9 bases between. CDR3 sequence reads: CASSEREGGYTF. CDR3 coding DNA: TGTGCCAGCAGTGAGCGGGAGGGTGGCTACACCTTC.

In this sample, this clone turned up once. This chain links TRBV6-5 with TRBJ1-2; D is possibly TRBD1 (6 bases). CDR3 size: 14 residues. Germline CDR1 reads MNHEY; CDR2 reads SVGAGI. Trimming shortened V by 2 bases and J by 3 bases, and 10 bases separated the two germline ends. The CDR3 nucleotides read TGTGCCAGCAGTTACGCCGGGGGCTACTATGGCTACACCTTC. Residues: CASSYAGGYYGYTF.

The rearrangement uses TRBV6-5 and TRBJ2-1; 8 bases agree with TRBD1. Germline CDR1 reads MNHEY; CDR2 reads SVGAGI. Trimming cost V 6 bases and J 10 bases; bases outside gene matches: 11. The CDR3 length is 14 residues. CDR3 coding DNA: TGTGCCAGCAGCCTCGACGGGACAGGATACGAGCAGTTCTTC. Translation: CASSLDGTGYEQFF.

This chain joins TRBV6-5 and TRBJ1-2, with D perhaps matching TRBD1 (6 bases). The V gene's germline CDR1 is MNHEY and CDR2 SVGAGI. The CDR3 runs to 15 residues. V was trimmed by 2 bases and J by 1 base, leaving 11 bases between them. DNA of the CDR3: TGTGCCAGCAGTTACGTACAGGGCCTTAACTATGGCTACACCTTC. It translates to CASSYVQGLNYGYTF.

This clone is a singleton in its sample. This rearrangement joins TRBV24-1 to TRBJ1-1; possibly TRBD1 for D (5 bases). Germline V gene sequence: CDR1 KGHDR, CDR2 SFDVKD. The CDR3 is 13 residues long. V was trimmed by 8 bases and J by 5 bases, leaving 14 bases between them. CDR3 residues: CATKNPKGTEAFF. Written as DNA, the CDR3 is TGTGCCACCAAGAACCCCAAGGGGACTGAAGCTTTCTTT.

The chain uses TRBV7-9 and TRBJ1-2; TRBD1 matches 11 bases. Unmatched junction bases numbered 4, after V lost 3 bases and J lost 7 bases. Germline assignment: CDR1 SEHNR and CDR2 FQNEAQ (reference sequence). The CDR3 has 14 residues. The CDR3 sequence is CASSLGQGVVGYTF. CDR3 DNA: TGTGCCAGCAGCTTGGGACAGGGGGTAGTTGGCTACACCTTC.

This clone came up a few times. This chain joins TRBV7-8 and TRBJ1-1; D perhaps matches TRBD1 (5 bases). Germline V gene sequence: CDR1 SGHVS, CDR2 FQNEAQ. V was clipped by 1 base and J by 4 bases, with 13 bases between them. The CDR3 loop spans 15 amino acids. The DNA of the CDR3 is TGTGCCAGCAGCTTAGGGGGCAGCGGAGCCACTGAAGCTTTCTTT. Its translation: CASSLGGSGATEAFF. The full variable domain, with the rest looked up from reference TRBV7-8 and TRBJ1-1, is GAGVSQSPRYKVAKRGQDVALRCDPISGHVSLFWYQQALGQGPEFLTYFQNEAQLDKSGLPSDRFFAERPEGSVSTLKIQRTQQEDSAVYLCASSLGGSGATEAFFGQGTRLTVV.

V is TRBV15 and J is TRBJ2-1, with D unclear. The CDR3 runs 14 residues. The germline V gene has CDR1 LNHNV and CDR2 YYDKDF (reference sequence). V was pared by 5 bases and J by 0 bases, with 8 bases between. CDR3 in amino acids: CATSVSRSYNEQFF. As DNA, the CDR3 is TGTGCCACCAGCGTCTCCCGCTCCTACAATGAGCAGTTCTTC.

For the CDR3, the DNA is TGTGCCAGCAGCCTCCTCCCGTTTAATTCACCCCTCCACTTT. Amino acids: CASSLLPFNSPLHF. This sequence joins TRBV7-2 and TRBJ1-6, with D unresolved. From germline, CDR1 is SGHTA and CDR2 FQGNSA. Trimming removed 5 bases at V and 6 bases at J, with 11 bases between. This CDR3 is built from 14 residues.

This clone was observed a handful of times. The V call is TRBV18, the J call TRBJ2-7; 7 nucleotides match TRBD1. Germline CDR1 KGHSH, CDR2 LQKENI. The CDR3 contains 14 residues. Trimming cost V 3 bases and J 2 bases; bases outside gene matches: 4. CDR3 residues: CASSPRQGTYEQYV. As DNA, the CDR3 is TGTGCCAGCTCACCGAGACAGGGAACCTACGAGCAGTACGTC.

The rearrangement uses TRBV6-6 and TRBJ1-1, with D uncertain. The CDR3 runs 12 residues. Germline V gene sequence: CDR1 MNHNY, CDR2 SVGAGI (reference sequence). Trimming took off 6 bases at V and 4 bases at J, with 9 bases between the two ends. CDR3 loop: CASRSGSTEAFF. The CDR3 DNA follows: TGTGCCAGCAGATCTGGGAGCACTGAAGCTTTCTTT.

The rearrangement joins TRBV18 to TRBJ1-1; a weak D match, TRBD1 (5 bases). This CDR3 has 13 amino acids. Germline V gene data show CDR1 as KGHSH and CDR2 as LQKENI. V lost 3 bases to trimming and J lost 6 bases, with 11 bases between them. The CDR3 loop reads CASSPPTVPEAFF. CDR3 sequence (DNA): TGTGCCAGCTCACCCCCGACAGTTCCTGAAGCTTTCTTT. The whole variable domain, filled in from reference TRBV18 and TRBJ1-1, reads NAGVMQNPRHLVRRRGQEARLRCSPMKGHSHVYWYRQLPEEGLKFMVYLQKENIIDESGMPKERFSAEFPKEGPSILRIQQVVRGDSAAYFCASSPPTVPEAFFGQGTRLTVV.

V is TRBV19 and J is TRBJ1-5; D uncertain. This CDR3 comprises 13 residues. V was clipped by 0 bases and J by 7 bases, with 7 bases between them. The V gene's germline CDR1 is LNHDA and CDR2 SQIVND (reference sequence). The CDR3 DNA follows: TGTGCCAGTAGTATAGATCTGGGGCAGCCCCAGCATTTT. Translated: CASSIDLGQPQHF.